The present T cell receptor beta chain was sequenced within a study of blood T cell repertoires in COVID-19. About the study: The origin of the acute and convalescent COVID-19 samples was the United States, Italy and Spain.

The CDR3 is made up of 13 amino acids. Germline CDR1 SGHRS, CDR2 YFSETQ. V shed 4 bases and J 6 bases; nucleotides not matched to a gene: 6. The assay was immunoSEQ multiplex PCR, and TCRdb's table has in-frame clones only and misses some. The sample shows around 170,000 clones, roughly 82% of them seen only once. The cohort comprised adults aged about 18 to 90 years residing in under 30 US areas. In Cohort 3, a recovered donor had either two negative PCRs, clearance, or symptom resolution. The chain couples TRBV5-1 to TRBJ1-1; 7 positions match TRBD1. The sequenced sample consisted of PBMCs or T cells enriched from blood (not recorded which). This receptor was identified in a woman younger than 45 who had recovered from COVID-19. CDR3 coding DNA: TGCGCCAGCAGCGGAGACAGGGTCTCTGAAGCTTTCTTT. Amino acid sequence: CASSGDRVSEAFF.